A single TCR beta chain is shown here with its context. This clonotype appeared many times. Its antigen remains unidentified. No much larger clone is present one base from it, and per-base qualities are unavailable. Per the publication, the time point label means: pre-sensitization, week 0. The treatment or condition label here, explained by the study, means: therapeutic diphenylcyclopropenone sensitization with weekly scalp DPC. At every patch-test visit, the blood draw took place before the patch test was put on. Eligible patients were aged 18 to 70, diagnosed with alopecia, deemed suitable for DPC therapy, and excluded if pregnant. Unfractionated whole blood was collected in Tempus Blood RNA tubes, and total RNA was extracted from that blood. The data originate from a study of human T cells and chemical hapten exposure (dated by TCRdb to about 2021). Study-wide context: For sensitization, 2% DPC in acetone was applied to a 2 cm by 2 cm area of upper inner arm skin. In alopecia patients, the study followed how the peripheral blood TCR repertoire changed in vivo over primary and secondary sensitization to diphenylcyclopropenone (DPC), a hapten. Patch testing was performed on the upper back with Finn chambers containing 0.01% DPC, and the patch tests were scored after 6 days according to International Contact Dermatitis Research Group standards. Weekly therapeutic DPC doses were additionally applied to the scalp of patients throughout the roughly 23-week study period. About 29 alopecia patients gave blood for TCR sequencing at one to four time points (pre-sensitization, 2, 6 and 24 weeks). Libraries were pooled for sequencing, and per-sample TCR yields varied mainly because of small differences in library volumes within the pool. Blood samples were taken from patients before sensitization (week 0) and then at 2, 6 and about 24 weeks after DPC sensitization. Alopecia areata with under or over 50% scalp involvement, alopecia totalis and alopecia universalis were represented in the patient cohort, which was mostly female.

Libraries came from RACE. Sequencing instrument: NextSeq 500. During library preparation, unique molecular identifiers were attached to individual cDNA molecules so that TCRs could be counted in a quantitative, reproducible way. For every blood RNA sample, sequencing covered both the TCR alpha and TCR beta chains. The original pipeline was this. A median of about 100,000 TCRs per sample was observed, with a range of roughly 23,224 to 750,000. V, J and CDR3 annotation of the TCR reads was performed with the Decombinator software suite. For PS versus PT1 abundance plots, all samples were subsampled to the same number of TCRs (28,000). TCRs were defined as expanded if absent before sensitization and observed at least eight times at the 2-week time point. In-frame beta chains were kept once TCRdb had trimmed the public reads at Q25 with fastp and called clones with MiXCR. Rows matching on CDR3 protein sequence are summarized as one entry with the most common DNA and genes. TCRdb's processing, not the study's, gives the V and J calls here. This sample holds some 90,000 distinct CDR3 sequences; 8.5% were observed only once. Approximately 2.8% of the sample lies in the top ten.

On the study overall, not on this receptor specifically: DPC sensitization did not change the number of TCRs with a frequency above 1 in 1000, and there was no evidence of changes in global repertoire structure. Expanded TCRs formed significantly more large CDR3 similarity clusters than pre-sensitization or healthy control sets, consistent with antigen-driven responses. Because every patient had alopecia, a presumed autoimmune disease, the patients' immune response might differ from that of healthy individuals. After repeated subsampling, the strength of the expansion versus patch-test correlation and the threshold at which it became significant changed. Patch test score was positively correlated with the number of PT1 expanded TCRs, with significance at thresholds 8, 16 and 32 but not at 4.

The sequencing here drew on whole blood, taken in connection with sensitization to the hapten diphenylcyclopropenone (DPC). The source is a man aged 40-49 years with alopecia areata. Some clones in this sample may be carry-over from other donors' samples.

The nucleotide sequence is given as TGCGCCAGCAGCCCTATTCTAACTAGGGGGCCGGCGGAGACCCAGTACTTC. This gives the protein CASSPILTRGPAETQYF. This sequence uses TRBV5-1 and TRBJ2-5, with TRBD1 identical over 7 junction bases. V lost 4 bases and J lost 5 bases, and the count of bases not matched to a germline gene is 17. The CDR3 sequence holds 17 residues, the cysteine and phenylalanine included. Solely the CDR3 DNA is kept, with 51 bases framed from the first base. CDR1 and CDR2, per the germline V gene, are SGHRS and YFSETQ.